This TCR beta chain is from a study of blood T cells in healthy people across ages. Overall study results and limits: The donors' CMV status was not determined, possibly confounding changes in expanded clonotypes.

In terms of origin and age, donors were healthy Caucasian individuals from Russia aged 6 to 90. Researchers collected approximately 9.5 milliliters of peripheral blood from every single donor. A remark on this clonotype: Its specificity is unknown.

A second PCR of 7 to 11 cycles used a sample-barcoded 5' primer and a J-beta primer mix. Each CDR3 protein gets one entry after TCRdb re-called the 5' RACE reads with MiXCR. The table includes about 1.8 million distinct CDR3 sequences, less than 50% detected once. Germline V gene data show CDR1 as MDHEN and CDR2 as SYDVKM. The CDR3 is 16 amino acids. V shed 4 bases, J shed 2 bases, and the junction held 8 bases outside the gene matches. The gene calls are TRBV28 and TRBJ1-2; 9 nucleotides agree with TRBD1. The sequenced sample was blood. This sequence was found in a woman aged 40 to 55 in good health. CDR3 residues: CASSSQIGTGNYGYTF. The DNA of the CDR3 is TGTGCCAGCAGTTCGCAAATAGGGACAGGGAACTATGGCTACACCTTC.